The 23 T cell receptor beta chains below come from one sample, sequenced in a study of T cell responses to AZD1222 COVID-19 vaccine. Using immunoSEQ multiplex PCR, the repertoire was profiled, and TCRdb retains in-frame clones only, with some absent. The table has about 92,000 clones, nearly 90% seen once; the top ten hold 5.8%. Specimen: peripheral blood, collected on day 0 of AZD1222 vaccination. The origin of the receptors is an adult in good health.

This chain links TRBV5-1 with TRBJ1-1; 10 nucleotides line up with TRBD1. The germline V gene encodes CDR1 SGHRS and CDR2 YFSETQ. V gave up 3 bases and J gave up 4 bases; unmatched junction bases: 15. This CDR3 is built from 18 residues. The DNA of the CDR3 is TGCGCCAGCAGCTCCGACCCGCCGACAGGGGGCTGGAGCACTGAAGCTTTCTTT. It specifies CASSSDPPTGGWSTEAFF. Variable domain in full (rest from reference TRBV5-1 and TRBJ1-1): KAGVTQTPRYLIKTRGQQVTLSCSPISGHRSVSWYQQTPGQGLQFLFEYFSETQRNKGNFPGRFSGRQFSNSRSEMNVSTLELGDSALYLCASSSDPPTGGWSTEAFFGQGTRLTVV.

The CDR3 nucleotides are TGTGCCAGCAGCCAACAGGGGCTAAACATTCAGTACTTC. This codes for CASSQQGLNIQYF. The chain is built from TRBV14 and TRBJ2-4; D might be TRBD1 (6 bases). CDR1 SGHDN and CDR2 FVKESK come from the germline V gene. Trimming pared 2 bases from V and 6 bases from J, leaving 8 bases between. This CDR3 has 13 residues.

The chain uses TRBV6-6 and TRBJ2-5; weak D call: TRBD2 (5 bases). The CDR3 runs 14 residues. Germline V gives CDR1 MNHNY, CDR2 SVGAGI (reference sequence). V was cut by 0 bases and J by 1 base, with 6 bases left in between. The CDR3 spells CASSYSAVQETQYF. In DNA form, the CDR3 reads TGTGCCAGCAGTTACTCAGCGGTCCAAGAGACCCAGTACTTC.

The rearrangement uses TRBV6-1 and TRBJ2-1; possible D gene TRBD1, 5 bases. The V end lost 2 bases, the J end lost 15 bases, and 29 bases lay between the germline ends. CDR3 size: 17 residues. Germline CDR1 and CDR2: MNHNS and SASEGT. The chain's CDR3 is CASSENGGSYTAGHRFF. DNA for the CDR3: TGTGCCAGCAGTGAAAATGGTGGTAGTTACACAGCAGGACACCGGTTCTTC.

The rearrangement links TRBV7-9 to TRBJ2-3; 15 bases are a match to TRBD2. The ends lost 5 bases at V and 3 bases at J; junction bases unmatched: 3. Germline loops: CDR1 SEHNR, CDR2 FQNEAQ (reference sequence). The CDR3 totals 16 residues. The CDR3 DNA follows: TGTGCCAGCAGCGAAGGACTAGCGGGAGGGACAGATACGCAGTATTTT. Translating it yields CASSEGLAGGTDTQYF.

The rearrangement uses TRBV2 and TRBJ2-4, with a tentative D call TRBD2 (5 bases). Germline assignment: CDR1 SNHLY and CDR2 FYNNEI. The V end was cut by 4 bases, the J end by 0 bases, with 19 bases between. This CDR3 is built from 18 residues. The CDR3: CASSGDKGANLAKNIQYF. In DNA, the CDR3 is TGTGCCAGCAGTGGCGACAAGGGAGCTAATCTAGCCAAAAACATTCAGTACTTC.

The CDR3 spells CASSLETAPSYEQYF. The DNA for the CDR3 is TGTGCCAGCAGCTTAGAGACGGCCCCCTCCTACGAGCAGTACTTC. The genes are TRBV7-6 and TRBJ2-7; D remains ambiguous. This CDR3 spans 15 amino acids. V was pared by 1 base and J by 0 bases, with 10 bases between. Per germline, CDR1 SGHVS and CDR2 FNYEAQ.

V usage is TRBV28 and J usage is TRBJ2-7, with 8 bases fitting TRBD1. Germline lookup yields CDR1 MDHEN and CDR2 SYDVKM. V trimming: 5 bases; J trimming: 4 bases; junction bases outside the gene matches: 7. This CDR3 region has 14 residues. CDR3 amino acids: CASSPDRDVYEQYF. For the CDR3, the DNA is TGTGCCAGCAGTCCGGACAGGGACGTATACGAGCAGTACTTC.

The chain uses TRBV27 and TRBJ2-6; a weak D match, TRBD1 (6 bases). Trimming took 3 bases from V and 4 from J, leaving 10 bases between them. The CDR3 is 15 amino acids. Germline values: CDR1 MNHEY, CDR2 SMNVEV (reference sequence). CDR3 residues: CASSFQGTGANVLTF. The CDR3 region has the DNA TGTGCCAGCAGTTTCCAAGGGACAGGGGCCAACGTCCTGACTTTC.

V gene TRBV2 combines with J gene TRBJ2-1; 7 nucleotides match TRBD2. V shed 4 bases and J 5 bases; nucleotides not matched to a gene: 8. Per germline, CDR1 SNHLY and CDR2 FYNNEI. CDR3 length: 15 amino acids. Here the CDR3 reads CASSASSSGNNEQFF. The CDR3 DNA reads as TGTGCCAGCAGTGCATCGTCTAGCGGAAACAATGAGCAGTTCTTC.

The genes are TRBV27 and TRBJ2-7, with 7 bases aligning to TRBD1. CDR1 and CDR2 (germline): MNHEY, SMNVEV (reference sequence). Trimming cost V 5 bases and J 4 bases; bases outside gene matches: 11. The CDR3 is made up of 15 amino acids. CDR3 region: CASSQIWNRGYEQYF. The CDR3 coding sequence is TGTGCCAGCAGTCAGATTTGGAACAGGGGTTACGAGCAGTACTTC.

The chain has TRBV27 and TRBJ1-2, with D perhaps matching TRBD1 (6 bases). Looked up from germline, CDR1 is MNHEY and CDR2 is SMNVEV (reference sequence). The V end lost 2 bases, the J end lost 6 bases, and 7 bases lay between the germline ends. The CDR3 is 12 amino acids. The CDR3, as DNA: TGTGCCAGCAGTTTAGCAGGGGATGGCTACACCTTC. This translates into CASSLAGDGYTF.

This rearrangement joins TRBV28 to TRBJ1-5; TRBD1 aligns across 8 bases. The J segment lost 6 bases and the V segment lost 7 bases, leaving 8 bases of the junction unmatched. The CDR3 is 14 residues long. The germline V gene encodes CDR1 MDHEN and CDR2 SYDVKM. The CDR3: CASTETGEVQPQHF. The CDR3 region has the DNA TGTGCCAGCACGGAGACAGGGGAGGTTCAGCCCCAGCATTTT. The full variable domain, completed using reference TRBV28 and TRBJ1-5, is DVKVTQSSRYLVKRTGEKVFLECVQDMDHENMFWYRQDPGLGLRLIYFSYDVKMKEKGDIPEGYSVSREKKERFSLILESASTNQTSMYLCASTETGEVQPQHFGDGTRLSIL.

The chain links TRBV2 to TRBJ2-4; D may be TRBD1 (5 bases). CDR3 size: 14 residues. The V gene's germline CDR1 is SNHLY and CDR2 FYNNEI. V was trimmed by 0 bases and J by 7 bases, leaving 10 bases between them. In DNA, the CDR3 is TGTGCCAGCAGTGAAGCAGGGGCTCTTAACATTCAGTACTTC. Translated: CASSEAGALNIQYF.

In this sample, this clone turned up once. V and J are TRBV6-2 or TRBV6-3 and TRBJ1-6; D is perhaps TRBD1 (5 bases). The germline V and J ends were trimmed by 2 bases and 6 bases, with 11 bases remaining between them. The germline CDR1 and CDR2 sequences are MNHEY and SVGEGT. This CDR3 has 15 residues. The CDR3 region is CASSYVRVGNSPLHF. The CDR3 DNA follows: TGTGCCAGCAGTTACGTCAGGGTAGGTAATTCACCCCTCCACTTT.

This chain connects TRBV6-5 to TRBJ2-1, with 7 bases that match TRBD2. Germline CDR1 reads MNHEY; CDR2 reads SVGAGI. After removal of 6 bases from V and 10 bases from J, the junction contained 12 bases not matched to a gene. The CDR3 length is 14 residues. CDR3 coding DNA: TGTGCCAGCAGGAGGACTAGTTGGGCCAGCGAGCAGTTCTTC. Amino acids: CASRRTSWASEQFF.

V gene TRBV6-1 combines with J gene TRBJ2-5, with 12 positions matching TRBD2. V shed 0 bases and J 1 base; nucleotides not matched to a gene: 21. The CDR3 length is 23 residues. Germline V CDR1 and CDR2: MNHNS, SASEGT. CDR3 sequence reads: CASSEAGHRTSGVTWGGQETQYF. DNA of the CDR3: TGTGCCAGCAGTGAAGCAGGACATCGGACTAGCGGGGTGACCTGGGGCGGCCAAGAGACCCAGTACTTC.

The genes are TRBV27 and TRBJ2-7, with 8 bases fitting TRBD1. CDR1 is MNHEY and CDR2 is SMNVEV in the germline V gene (reference sequence). The CDR3 has 15 residues. J was trimmed by 1 base and V by 3 bases; bases with no gene match: 5. The CDR3 coding sequence is TGTGCCAGCAGTTTCGGCAGGGGGCTTTCCTACGAGCAGTACTTC. It translates to CASSFGRGLSYEQYF.

The rearrangement links TRBV3-1 (or the pseudogene TRBV3-2) to TRBJ1-3; 10 bases line up with TRBD1. Germline V gene data show CDR1 as LGHDT and CDR2 as YNNKEL (reference sequence). CDR3 length equals 14 residues. The J segment lost 4 bases and the V segment lost 5 bases, leaving 2 bases of the junction unmatched. The CDR3 coding sequence is TGTGCCAGCAGCGACAGGGGGCAGGGAAACACCATATATTTT. As protein: CASSDRGQGNTIYF.

The chain has TRBV27 and TRBJ2-4, with 11 bases fitting TRBD1. The CDR3 is 14 amino acids. Germline CDR1 and CDR2: MNHEY and SMNVEV (reference sequence). V was clipped by 4 bases and J by 7 bases; unmatched bases: 3. The CDR3 nucleotides are TGTGCCAGCAGTTCCGGGACAGGGGGTAACATTCAGTACTTC. This codes for CASSSGTGGNIQYF.

This chain joins TRBV7-3 and TRBJ2-1; 8 bases are shared with TRBD1. This CDR3 is 13 amino acids long. The germline V gene has CDR1 SGHTA and CDR2 FQGTGA. J lost 7 bases, V lost 6 bases, and 5 bases had no gene match. The CDR3 sequence is CASRQTGGNEQFF. The CDR3 DNA sequence: TGTGCCAGCAGACAAACAGGGGGGAATGAGCAGTTCTTC.

This clone is a singleton in its sample. The chain combines TRBV24-1 with TRBJ2-3, with 9 bases fitting TRBD1. With V trimmed by 0 bases and J by 2 bases, 5 bases remained unmatched. CDR1 is KGHDR, CDR2 SFDVKD, per germline. The CDR3 contains 17 residues. The CDR3 DNA reads TGTGCCACCAGTGATTTGTCCGGGACAGGGAACACAGATACGCAGTATTTT. The encoded protein is CATSDLSGTGNTDTQYF.

This chain connects TRBV19 to TRBJ2-7; TRBD2 aligns across 8 bases. Trimming took 3 bases from V and 0 from J; bases not matched to a gene: 1. The germline CDR1 and CDR2 sequences are LNHDA and SQIVND (reference sequence). This CDR3 comprises 14 residues. CDR3 sequence: CASSIAGGSYEQYF. The CDR3 DNA is TGTGCCAGTAGTATTGCGGGAGGCTCCTACGAGCAGTACTTC.